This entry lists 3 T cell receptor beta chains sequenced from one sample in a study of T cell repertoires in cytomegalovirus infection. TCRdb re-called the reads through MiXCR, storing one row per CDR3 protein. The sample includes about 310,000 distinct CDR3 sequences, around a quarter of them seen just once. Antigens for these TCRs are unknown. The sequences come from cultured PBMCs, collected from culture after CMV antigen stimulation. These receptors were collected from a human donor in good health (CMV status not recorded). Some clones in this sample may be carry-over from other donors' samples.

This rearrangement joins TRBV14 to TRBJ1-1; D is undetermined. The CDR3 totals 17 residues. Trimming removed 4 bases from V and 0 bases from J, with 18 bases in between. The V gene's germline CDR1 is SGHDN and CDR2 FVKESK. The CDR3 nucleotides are TGTGCCAGCAGCCGCCTAACGGGCAGCTACTTGAACACTGAAGCTTTCTTT. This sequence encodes CASSRLTGSYLNTEAFF.

The CDR3 protein is CASSPLGLASNTGELFF. The CDR3 nucleotides are TGTGCCAGCAGTCCCCTTGGGCTCGCCTCGAACACCGGGGAGCTGTTTTTT. The chain is built from TRBV6-1 and TRBJ2-2; D uncertain. Trimming cost V 5 bases and J 0 bases, with 16 bases left between them. Germline-derived CDR1 and CDR2 are MNHNS and SASEGT. The CDR3 extends over 17 amino acids.

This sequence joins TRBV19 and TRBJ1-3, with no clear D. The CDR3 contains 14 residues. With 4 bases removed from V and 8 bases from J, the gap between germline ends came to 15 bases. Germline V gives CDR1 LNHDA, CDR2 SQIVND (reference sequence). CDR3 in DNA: TGTGCCAGTAGTAACGGGGTTGGAAGGGACACCATATATTTT. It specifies CASSNGVGRDTIYF.